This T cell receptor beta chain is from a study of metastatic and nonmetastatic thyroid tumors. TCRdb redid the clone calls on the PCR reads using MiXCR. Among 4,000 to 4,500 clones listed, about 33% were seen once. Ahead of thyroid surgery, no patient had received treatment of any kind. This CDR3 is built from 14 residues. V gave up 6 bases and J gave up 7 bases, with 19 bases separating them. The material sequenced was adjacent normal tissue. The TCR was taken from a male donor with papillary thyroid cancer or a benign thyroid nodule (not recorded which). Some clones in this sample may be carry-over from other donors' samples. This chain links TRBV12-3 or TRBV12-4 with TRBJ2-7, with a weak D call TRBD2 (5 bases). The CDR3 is CASRDPLAVGEQYF. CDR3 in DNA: TGTGCCAGCAGGGACCCCCTAGCCGTGGGGGAGCAGTACTTC.